These T cell receptor beta chains were read from a single sample in a study of identical twins. TCRdb re-derived calls from the 5' RACE reads in MiXCR, one entry per CDR3 protein. This sample has about 300,000 distinct CDR3 sequences; approximately 13% occur once, and the top ten carry around 7.8%. This same sample was also part of a study on yellow fever vaccine responses in identical twins.

The source material was CD8+ T cells sorted from blood. The origin of the receptors is a woman aged 18-30 years in good health. Each CDR3 is given with its conserved first and last residue.

cdr3_aa | v_call
CASSSDREQETQYF | TRBV7-9
CASESGTGGINEQFF | TRBV6-1
CASSKGVFGRETDTQYF | TRBV21-1
CSARVKTDEKLFF | TRBV20-1
CATSDRGTGGAGETQYF | TRBV24-1
CSVESGTLRDGYTF | TRBV29-1
CASSLVAGDSYYGYTF | TRBV27
CASSLTSSGRATDTQYF | TRBV6-2/TRBV6-3
CASSLWGRPYEQYF | TRBV27
CASSLGGLAEGGDTQYF | TRBV11-2
CASSEGHFSSYEQYF | TRBV2
CASSQFTGGSGTDTQYF | TRBV3-1
CASSFPSGKGNEQYF | TRBV13
CASSTTGSGGYGYTF | TRBV27
CASSYMGAGEQFF | TRBV6-5
CASSSPTDHTDTQYF | TRBV13
CSASTTEAYEQYF | TRBV20-1
CAIRAGNEQFF | TRBV10-3
CASSNPSGGDEQFF | TRBV7-6
CASSFGQGFYNSPLHF | TRBV27
CASSLREAYGYTF | TRBV7-8
CASSPQDPLRDYSGTQYF | TRBV7-8
CASSPGLAGGGLAKNIQYF | TRBV7-8
CSVERLAGKKETQYF | TRBV29-1
CASMGLAGADGELFF | TRBV6-1
CASSDGLTSNEQFF | TRBV6-4
CASSDGTGIGELFF | TRBV27
CASSHGQGATGGEAFF | TRBV7-9
CASSHPIDLGGNQPQHF | TRBV4-1
CATSDPPLAGGQPEQFF | TRBV24-1
CASSHLGQATEAFF | TRBV4-1
CASSLRTGSSSYNEQFF | TRBV13
CASSVRRAGNEQFF | TRBV9
CASSDGTASNQPQHF | TRBV5-1
CASTMGGSNTEAFF | TRBV28
CATSSGQVQETQYF | TRBV15
CASSLFSWAWWYEQYF | TRBV11-2
CSARDDQGTPYEQYF | TRBV20-1
CASSGVPESDTQYF | TRBV7-8
CASSTPTRPGLAGAPADTQYF | TRBV11-2
CASSHVVDSDYNEQFF | TRBV3-1